This TCR beta chain was identified during a study of vaccination effects on CD4 cells after COVID-19. Regarding the study as a whole: Clones induced by infection and by vaccine showed marked clonal contraction late after vaccination. Vaccine-induced clones in healthy vaccinees cross-reacted with common cold coronaviruses in only 1 of 255 cases.

Antigen-specific CD4+ T cells were expanded with viral peptide pools in the ViraFEST assay before sequencing. The culture ran for less than 12 days, and then CD4+ T cells were isolated. Two-dose BNT162b2 or mRNA-1273 vaccination was given to participants. Generated by immunoSEQ multiplex PCR, the TCRdb table keeps only in-frame clones and is missing some. The sample has roughly 56,000 clones, roughly 72% seen once. As to this clone: What it binds is unknown.

Between the trimmed V and J ends, which lost 5 bases and 0 bases, there was a span of 18 bases. Germline CDR1 and CDR2: SGHNT and YENEEA. The CDR3 runs 17 residues. This clonotype was sampled from a human donor who received a COVID-19 vaccine. The chain is built from TRBV11-3 and TRBJ2-3; maybe TRBD2 (6 bases). Sequences were derived from CD4+ T cells from PBMCs cultured with HCoV-229E spike peptides, sampled after COVID-19 vaccination. This CDR3 reads CASSVSGGSGSTDTQYF. The CDR3 nucleotides are TGTGCCAGCAGCGTCTCCGGGGGAAGTGGGAGCACAGATACGCAGTATTTT.